Listed below are T cell receptor beta chains from one sample, sequenced in a study of cytomegalovirus exposure and HLA in healthy donors. Some clones are missing from TCRdb's copy, which holds only in-frame ones; the method was immunoSEQ multiplex PCR. The repertoire holds approximately 220,000 clones, roughly 80% seen once, with 6% in the top ten. Material for sequencing was PBMCs. The receptors here all came from a man aged 40-49 years in good health and CMV-seropositive. CDR3s include the opening cysteine and the closing phenylalanine or tryptophan. D genes are given only for firm matches. Rows may omit the clone size; those that give it use once, few, many or a size class.

TRBJ2-1 | TRBV5-1 | TRBD1 | NA | TGCGCCAGCAGCTTGGAGGGACAGGCCCTTGAGCAGTTCTTC | CASSLEGQALEQFF
TRBJ2-1 | TRBV10-1 | TRBD2 | NA | TGCGCCAGCAGTAGCGGGGAAACCTACAATGAGCAGTTCTTC | CASSSGETYNEQFF
TRBJ2-5 | TRBV9 | TRBD1 | NA | TGTGCCAGCAGCTCTGGGACAGCACAAGAGACCCAGTACTTC | CASSSGTAQETQYF
TRBJ2-2 | TRBV2 | NA | once | TGTGCCAGCATTCTTTCCCCTAGCCACACCGGGGAGCTGTTTTTT | CASILSPSHTGELFF
TRBJ2-5 | TRBV29-1 | NA | NA | TGCAGCGTTGACCGGGACAACCAAGAGACCCAGTACTTC | CSVDRDNQETQYF
TRBJ2-3 | TRBV9 | NA | NA | TGTGCCAGCAGCGTTGCCCAGGGCATAGATACGCAGTATTTT | CASSVAQGIDTQYF
TRBJ2-7 | TRBV25-1 | TRBD1 | NA | TGTGCCAGCACCTCAGGGGGAGCACCTACCTACGAGCAGTACTTC | CASTSGGAPTYEQYF
TRBJ1-2 | TRBV27 | NA | NA | TGTGCCAGCAGTGCTAGCCTCCTGAGAACTAACTATGGCTACACCTTC | CASSASLLRTNYGYTF
TRBJ1-5 | TRBV19 | NA | NA | TGTGCCAGTAGTATGGGATGGGGGGTTTATAGCAATCAGCCCCAGCATTTT | CASSMGWGVYSNQPQHF
TRBJ2-3 | TRBV18 | TRBD2 | NA | TGTGCCAGCTCACAGACTAGCGGCGATAGCACAGATACGCAGTATTTT | CASSQTSGDSTDTQYF
TRBJ1-2 | TRBV27 | TRBD1 | NA | TGTGCCAGCAGTTTAATGGCAGGGGGGTATGGCTACACCTTC | CASSLMAGGYGYTF
TRBJ2-7 | TRBV7-9 | NA | NA | TGTGCCAGCAGCTTAGCTGGGCAGGGTTACGAGCAGTACTTC | CASSLAGQGYEQYF
TRBJ2-2 | TRBV5-1 | TRBD1 | NA | TGCGCCAGCAGCTTAACGCCCCCGGGACAGGGAAACACCGGGGAGCTGTTTTTT | CASSLTPPGQGNTGELFF
TRBJ1-1 | TRBV2 | NA | NA | TGTGCCAGCAGCGAGGGGGGGTCGGGAACTGAAGCTTTCTTT | CASSEGGSGTEAFF
TRBJ2-1 | TRBV11-3 | NA | NA | TGTGCCAGCAGCTTATGGGGGCGTAATGTTAATGAGCAGTTCTTC | CASSLWGRNVNEQFF
TRBJ2-2 | TRBV12-5 | NA | NA | TGTGCTAGTGGACTGCAAAACACCGGGGAGCTGTTTTTT | CASGLQNTGELFF
TRBJ2-2 | TRBV4-2 | NA | once | TGTGCCAGCAGCCTCCAGACAGGCGCGAACACCGGGGAGCTGTTTTTT | CASSLQTGANTGELFF
TRBJ2-1 | TRBV27 | TRBD2 | NA | TGTGCCAGCAGTTTCGCCGGGAGGAAGAATGAGCAGTTCTTC | CASSFAGRKNEQFF
TRBJ2-1 | TRBV19 | NA | NA | TGTGCCAGTAGTCCAAGCAGGAACTCCTACAATGAGCAGTTCTTC | CASSPSRNSYNEQFF
TRBJ2-7 | TRBV5-6 | TRBD2 | NA | TGTGCCAGCAGCTCGTGGGGACTAGTCCTTGGAGAGCAGTACTTC | CASSSWGLVLGEQYF
TRBJ1-1 | TRBV18 | NA | NA | TGTGCCAGCTCACCAATGGGCTTTGGCACTGAAGCTTTCTTT | CASSPMGFGTEAFF
TRBJ2-1 | TRBV27 | NA | NA | TGTGCCAGCAGTTCTCGACTCACAAGCTCCTACAATGAGCAGTTCTTC | CASSSRLTSSYNEQFF
TRBJ2-3 | TRBV29-1 | TRBD1 | few | TGCAGCACCCCCGGGGGACAGGGGATGATGGCAGATACGCAGTATTTT | CSTPGGQGMMADTQYF
TRBJ1-1 | TRBV18 | NA | NA | TGTGCCAGCTCACCCTCCCCAGGACTGGCTGAAGCTTTCTTT | CASSPSPGLAEAFF
TRBJ2-2 | TRBV30 | NA | NA | TGTGCCTGGAGTGTGGGAGGGGGGAACACCGGGGAGCTGTTTTTT | CAWSVGGGNTGELFF
TRBJ2-5 | TRBV5-4 | TRBD2 | NA | TGTGCCAGCAGCTTGGGACTAGCGGGAATCCAAGAGACCCAGTACTTC | CASSLGLAGIQETQYF
TRBJ1-4 | TRBV2 | TRBD1 | NA | TGTGCCAGCAGTACACAGGGGGCTAATGAAAAACTGTTTTTT | CASSTQGANEKLFF
TRBJ2-1 | TRBV6-6 | TRBD1 | NA | TGTGCCAGCAGTTGGACAGGCCCTTACAATGAGCAGTTCTTC | CASSWTGPYNEQFF
TRBJ1-1 | TRBV7-9 | NA | NA | TGTGCCAGCAGATTAGGGGGGGGGAACACTGAAGCTTTCTTT | CASRLGGGNTEAFF
TRBJ2-3 | TRBV4-1 | TRBD2 | few | TGCGCCAGCAGCCAAGATGCTAGCGGTATCACAGATACGCAGTATTTT | CASSQDASGITDTQYF
TRBJ1-1 | TRBV13 | TRBD1 | few | TGTGCCAGCAGCCCCGGACAGGGTTGGGGTATGAACACTGAAGCTTTCTTT | CASSPGQGWGMNTEAFF
TRBJ2-1 | TRBV2 | TRBD2 | NA | TGTGCCAGCAGTCGGACTAGCGGGAGAGCTATGAATGAGCAGTTCTTC | CASSRTSGRAMNEQFF
TRBJ2-3 | TRBV29-1 | NA | NA | TGCAGCGCCGACAGCTTCACAGATACGCAGTATTTT | CSADSFTDTQYF
TRBJ1-5 | TRBV19 | NA | NA | TGTGCCAGTAAACAGGGTTTTGAGCCCCAGCATTTT | CASKQGFEPQHF
TRBJ1-1 | TRBV18 | NA | NA | TGTGCCAGCTCACCAAGCGGTAACACTGAAGCTTTCTTT | CASSPSGNTEAFF
TRBJ1-5 | TRBV6-5 | TRBD1 | few | TGTGCCAGCAGCGAGACAGGGACCAATCAGCCCCAGCATTTT | CASSETGTNQPQHF
TRBJ2-7 | TRBV5-4 | TRBD2 | NA | TGTGCCAGCAGCTTAGCGGGAGGGACCTACGAGCAGTACTTC | CASSLAGGTYEQYF
TRBJ2-1 | TRBV10-1 | TRBD2 | NA | TGCGCCAGCAGCCATGGGGCTAGCGGGAGGTACAATGAGCAGTTCTTC | CASSHGASGRYNEQFF
TRBJ2-5 | TRBV5-5 | NA | NA | TGTGCCAGCAGCTTGCAGGCAGAAGAGACCCAGTACTTC | CASSLQAEETQYF
TRBJ2-6 | TRBV9 | NA | NA | TGTGCCAGCGCCACAGGAGATGGGGCCAACGTCCTGACTTTC | CASATGDGANVLTF
TRBJ1-1 | TRBV4-1 | NA | NA | TGCGCCAGCAGCCAAGCTCAGGGTGCCAGCACTGAAGCTTTCTTT | CASSQAQGASTEAFF
TRBJ1-6 | TRBV6-1 | NA | NA | TGTGCCAACCAGACAGACGCGCTTGGGGATTCACCCCTCCACTTT | CANQTDALGDSPLHF
TRBJ2-7 | TRBV5-8 | TRBD1 | NA | TGTGCCAGCAGCTTCGAGGGGGCGATCTACGAGCAGTACTTC | CASSFEGAIYEQYF
TRBJ2-5 | TRBV9 | NA | NA | TGTGCCAGCTCTTCCCGGGGGAAAACGGCCCAGTACTTC | CASSSRGKTAQYF
TRBJ1-1 | TRBV30 | NA | NA | TGTGCCTGGAGTTCGAGGACAGCAAACACTGAAGCTTTCTTT | CAWSSRTANTEAFF
TRBJ1-5 | TRBV19 | NA | NA | TGTGCCAGTAGTATCAGGGGTAGCAATCAGCCCCAGCATTTT | CASSIRGSNQPQHF
TRBJ2-2 | TRBV7-3 | NA | NA | TGTGCCAGCAGCTCGGAGACAGGAACGAACACCGGGGAGCTGTTTTTT | CASSSETGTNTGELFF
TRBJ2-1 | TRBV5-1 | NA | NA | TGCGCCAGCAGCTTTCTTGTAGCTAGCTCCTACAATGAGCAGTTCTTC | CASSFLVASSYNEQFF
TRBJ2-1 | TRBV6-5 | TRBD2 | NA | TGTGCCAGCAGTCCGGGACTAGCGGGAAACAATGAGCAGTTCTTC | CASSPGLAGNNEQFF
TRBJ2-2 | TRBV5-8 | NA | NA | TGTGCCAGCAGCTTGGCGTCTGGACTAACGAACACCGGGGAGCTGTTTTTT | CASSLASGLTNTGELFF
TRBJ1-5 | TRBV30 | NA | NA | TGTGCCTGGACCACACAGTATAGCAATCAGCCCCAGCATTTT | CAWTTQYSNQPQHF
TRBJ1-2 | TRBV6-5 | NA | NA | TGTGCCAGCAGCCAAGGCTGGGGGCTGAGATATGGCTACACCTTC | CASSQGWGLRYGYTF
TRBJ2-1 | TRBV7-2 | NA | NA | TGTGCCAGCAAACCCCAGGGATTCTCCTACAATGAGCAGTTCTTC | CASKPQGFSYNEQFF